This T cell receptor (beta chain) was recovered during a study of CD8+ T cells in alopecia areata. Turning to the study itself: Patients in the study were on tofacitinib for 6 to 18 months, then off it for 6 months. Overall study findings and caveats: While patients received tofacitinib, many expanded lesional clones remained present in scalp and blood. Since there was just one nonresponder, nobody can yet say how baseline CD8+ expansion ties to response.

Treatment here: oral pan-JAK inhibitor, 5-10 mg twice daily. TCR sequencing used cDNA made by reverse transcription of extracted RNA. Some clones are missing from TCRdb's copy, which holds only in-frame ones; the method was immunoSEQ multiplex PCR. The data contain 110,000 to 150,000 clones, around half of them singletons. A note on this clone: The antigen is undetermined.

Trimming at V came to 2 bases and at J to 3 bases, leaving 12 bases not matched to a gene. The CDR3 is made up of 18 amino acids. Germline V CDR1 and CDR2: LGHNT, FRNRAP. The sequencing here drew on CD8+ T cells sorted from blood, taken at week 4, from a patient treated with tofacitinib. The TCR originated in a human donor with alopecia areata. V usage is TRBV12-5 and J usage is TRBJ2-7; the match to TRBD1 covers 11 bases. CDR3 in amino acids: CASGLMGTGGFSDYEQYF. CDR3 coding DNA: TGTGCTAGTGGTTTGATGGGGACAGGGGGTTTCAGTGACTACGAGCAGTACTTC.